The sequence of this T cell receptor beta chain was determined in a study of ipilimumab plus nivolumab after autologous stem cell transplantation. The CDR3 contains 12 residues. Germline V gene lookup returns CDR1 LNHDA and CDR2 SQIVND (reference sequence). V was clipped by 3 bases and J by 8 bases, with 10 bases between them. The protocol was immunoSEQ multiplex PCR, while the TCRdb copy is restricted to in-frame clones and leaves out a portion. The sample lists 15,000 or so clones; about 77% were seen once. Checkpoint therapy with ipilimumab 1 mg/kg began 14 to 28 days after transplant. Patients received nivolumab 3 mg/kg at weeks 1, 4, 7, 10, then fortnightly to week 26.

The sample here was PBMCs, taken in a trial of ipilimumab plus nivolumab as post-transplant consolidation. The source is a male donor with diffuse large B-cell lymphoma. The V call is TRBV19, the J call TRBJ1-2; tentative D call: TRBD1 (5 bases). The CDR3 coding sequence is TGTGCCAGTAGTATCGAAGGGGCCGGCTACACCTTC. Encoded protein: CASSIEGAGYTF.